What follows are 5 T cell receptor beta chains derived from one specimen sequenced in a study of T-cell reconstitution after alpha-beta-depleted transplantation in children. Preparation of the TCRbeta library involved a method that used unique molecular identifiers. Each CDR3 protein is one row after TCRdb ran MiXCR on the PCR reads. The sample shows about 400,000 distinct CDR3 sequences, about a fifth of them seen only once. The sequenced sample was PBMCs from the stem cell graft donor, obtained from the stem cell graft. These receptor sequences come from a human donor who donated a stem cell graft to a child with acute myeloid leukemia.

The chain has TRBV7-9 and TRBJ2-3; a weak D match, TRBD2 (6 bases). This CDR3 spans 16 amino acids. Trimming removed 6 bases from V and 1 base from J, with 17 bases in between. The germline V gene has CDR1 SEHNR and CDR2 FQNEAQ (reference sequence). Here the CDR3 DNA reads TGTGCCAGCAGGACTTCCCCGGGAGTGGGCACAGATACGCAGTATTTT. Its translation: CASRTSPGVGTDTQYF. The variable domain in full, with the rest retrieved from reference TRBV7-9 and TRBJ2-3, is DTGVSQNPRHKITKRGQNVTFRCDPISEHNRLYWYRQTLGQGPEFLTYFQNEAQLEKSRLLSDRFSAERPKGSFSTLEIQRTEQGDSAMYLCASRTSPGVGTDTQYFGPGTRLTVL.

The table lists this clonotype with a few counts. V usage is TRBV12-3 or TRBV12-4 and J usage is TRBJ2-3, with D perhaps matching TRBD2 (5 bases). This CDR3 contains 16 residues. Trimming took off 1 base at V and 1 base at J, with 12 bases between the two ends. CDR3 protein: CASSLDRGQGTDTQYF. The DNA of the CDR3 is TGTGCCAGCAGTTTAGACCGGGGTCAAGGCACAGATACGCAGTATTTT.

This clonotype was observed a few times. The chain has TRBV20-1 and TRBJ1-1; D is possibly TRBD1 (6 bases). Germline V gene lookup returns CDR1 DFQATT and CDR2 SNEGSKA (reference sequence). The CDR3 is made up of 14 amino acids. Trimming took 1 base from V and 1 from J, leaving 10 bases between them. The CDR3 sequence: CSARAEDRNTEAFF. DNA of the CDR3: TGCAGTGCTAGAGCGGAGGACAGGAACACTGAAGCTTTCTTT.

This clonotype was observed a few times. V is TRBV12-3 or TRBV12-4 and J is TRBJ2-1; D is possibly TRBD1 or TRBD2 (5 bases each). This CDR3 comprises 15 residues. V lost 3 bases and J 8 bases, leaving 17 bases between the germline ends. The CDR3 coding sequence is TGTGCCAGCAGTTTGGGACCCGCCATCATCCATGAGCAGTTCTTC. Its translation is CASSLGPAIIHEQFF.

There are many counts of this clonotype. This chain links TRBV29-1 with TRBJ2-2; unclear D gene. V was clipped by 5 bases and J by 2 bases, with 3 bases between them. The germline V gene has CDR1 SQVTM and CDR2 ANQGSEA. The CDR3 length is 11 residues. CDR3 DNA sequence: TGCAGCGTTTCCAACACCGGGGAGCTGTTTTTT. Translating gives CSVSNTGELFF.